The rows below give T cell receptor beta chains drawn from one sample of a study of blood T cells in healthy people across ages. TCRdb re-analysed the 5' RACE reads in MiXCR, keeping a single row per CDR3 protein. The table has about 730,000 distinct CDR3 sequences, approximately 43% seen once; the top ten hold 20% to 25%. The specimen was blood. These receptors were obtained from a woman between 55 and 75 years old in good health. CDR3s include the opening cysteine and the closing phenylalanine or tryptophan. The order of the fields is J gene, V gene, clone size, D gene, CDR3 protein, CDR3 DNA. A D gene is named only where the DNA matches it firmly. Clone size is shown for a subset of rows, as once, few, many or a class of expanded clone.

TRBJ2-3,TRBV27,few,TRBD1,CASSRTRTGTTDTQYF,TGTGCCAGCAGCCGGACCAGGACAGGGACAACAGATACGCAGTATTTT
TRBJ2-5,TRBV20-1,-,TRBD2,CSASRLAGIQETQYF,TGCAGTGCTAGCAGACTAGCGGGGATCCAAGAGACCCAGTACTTC
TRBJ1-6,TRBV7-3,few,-,CASSLNGGGNSPLHF,TGTGCCAGCAGCTTAAACGGGGGTGGCAATTCACCCCTCCACTTT
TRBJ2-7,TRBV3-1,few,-,CASSPGNLLLYEQYF,TGTGCCAGCAGCCCTGGGAACTTGCTCTTATACGAGCAGTACTTC
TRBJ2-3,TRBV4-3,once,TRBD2,CASSQETGAGADTQYF,TGCGCCAGCAGCCAAGAAACGGGAGCGGGGGCAGATACGCAGTATTTT
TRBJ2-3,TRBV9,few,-,CASSVPGNGDPQYF,TGTGCCAGCAGCGTACCAGGGAATGGAGATCCGCAGTATTTT
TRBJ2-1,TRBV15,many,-,CATSRAGENEQFF,TGTGCCACCAGCAGAGCGGGGGAGAATGAGCAGTTCTTC
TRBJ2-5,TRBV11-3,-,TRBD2,CASSSGLAGEPIETQYF,TGTGCCAGCAGCTCTGGACTAGCGGGGGAGCCCATTGAGACCCAGTACTTC
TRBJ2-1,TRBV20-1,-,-,CSARDVSGVGGTLTYNEQFF,TGCAGTGCTAGAGATGTGTCTGGGGTTGGCGGAACCTTAACCTACAATGAGCAGTTCTTC
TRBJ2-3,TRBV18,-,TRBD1,CASSPMLGQGHTDTQYF,TGTGCCAGCTCACCAATGTTGGGACAGGGCCACACAGATACGCAGTATTTT
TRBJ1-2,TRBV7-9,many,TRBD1,CASSPYGTGYNYGYTF,TGTGCCAGCAGCCCATACGGGACAGGGTATAACTATGGCTACACCTTC
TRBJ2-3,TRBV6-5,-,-,CASSYFRGDTQYF,TGTGCCAGCAGTTACTTCAGGGGAGATACGCAGTATTTT
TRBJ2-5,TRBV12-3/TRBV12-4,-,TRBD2,CASSPTSGGFSYNEQYF,TGTGCCAGCAGCCCGACTAGCGGGGGGTTTTCCTACAATGAGCAGTACTTC
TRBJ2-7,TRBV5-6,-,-,CASSWGRSAYNEQYF,TGTGCCAGCAGCTGGGGACGGTCGGCCTACAATGAGCAGTACTTC
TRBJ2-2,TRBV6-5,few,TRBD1,CASSLGTGTATGELFF,TGTGCCAGCAGTCTCGGGACAGGGACGGCCACCGGGGAGCTGTTTTTT
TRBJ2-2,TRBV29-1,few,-,CSVGGRGTGELFF,TGCAGCGTTGGGGGGCGCGGCACCGGGGAGCTGTTTTTT
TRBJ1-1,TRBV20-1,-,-,CSARSVPNTEAFF,TGCAGTGCTAGATCGGTCCCGAACACTGAAGCTTTCTTT
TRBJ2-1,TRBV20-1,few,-,CSATGGQGQYNEQFF,TGCAGTGCCACTGGGGGGCAGGGTCAATACAATGAGCAGTTCTTC
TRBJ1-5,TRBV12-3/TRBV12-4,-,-,CASRLTESGNQPQHF,TGTGCCAGCAGGCTCACAGAGAGTGGCAATCAGCCCCAGCATTTT
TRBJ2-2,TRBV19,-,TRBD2,CASSPRPLAETTGELFF,TGTGCCAGTAGTCCCCGACCACTAGCGGAGACCACCGGGGAGCTGTTTTTT
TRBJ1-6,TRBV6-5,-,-,CASSWGGSPLHF,TGTGCCAGCAGTTGGGGGGGTTCACCCCTCCACTTT
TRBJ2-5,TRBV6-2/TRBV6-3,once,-,CASSYLLARETQYF,TGTGCCAGCAGTTATCTACTAGCCCGGGAGACCCAGTACTTC
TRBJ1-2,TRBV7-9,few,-,CASSVVLVSDGYTF,TGTGCCAGCAGCGTAGTTTTAGTGTCCGATGGCTACACCTTC
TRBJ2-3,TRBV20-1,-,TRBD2,CSADLTSGIGDTQYF,TGCAGTGCGGATCTTACTAGCGGCATTGGAGATACGCAGTATTTT
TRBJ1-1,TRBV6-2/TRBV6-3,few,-,CASTNEFLMNTEAFF,TGTGCCAGCACTAACGAGTTCCTTATGAACACTGAAGCTTTCTTT
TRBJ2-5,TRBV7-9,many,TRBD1,CASTGQVAETQYF,TGTGCCAGCACTGGACAGGTAGCAGAGACCCAGTACTTC
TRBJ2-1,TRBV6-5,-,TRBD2,CASSYRTSSYNEQFF,TGTGCCAGCAGTTACCGGACTAGCAGCTACAATGAGCAGTTCTTC
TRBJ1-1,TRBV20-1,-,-,CSAVEGLNTEAFF,TGCAGTGCCGTCGAGGGGCTGAACACTGAAGCTTTCTTT
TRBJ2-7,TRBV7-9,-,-,CASSRAPEGYEQYF,TGTGCCAGCAGCCGCGCCCCAGAGGGCTACGAGCAGTACTTC
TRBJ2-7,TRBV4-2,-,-,CASSQVGSYEQYF,TGTGCCAGCAGCCAAGTGGGGTCCTACGAGCAGTACTTC
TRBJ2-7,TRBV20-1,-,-,CSIPGPTTREQYF,TGCAGTATCCCGGGGCCTACTACGAGGGAGCAGTACTTC
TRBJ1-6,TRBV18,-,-,CASSSTVVSYSPLHF,TGTGCCAGCTCATCCACCGTTGTCAGCTATTCACCTCTCCACTTT
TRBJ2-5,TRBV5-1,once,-,CASSVGRAGVETQYF,TGCGCCAGCAGCGTGGGACGCGCTGGGGTGGAGACCCAGTACTTC
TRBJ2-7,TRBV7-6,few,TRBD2,CASSSSGSGGEQYF,TGTGCCAGCAGCTCGAGCGGGAGCGGTGGCGAGCAGTACTTC
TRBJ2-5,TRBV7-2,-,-,CASSSYSTQETQYF,TGTGCCAGCAGCTCTTATTCCACCCAAGAGACCCAGTACTTC
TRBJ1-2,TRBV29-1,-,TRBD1,CSAYRGENYGYTF,TGCAGCGCTTACAGGGGAGAGAACTATGGCTACACCTTC
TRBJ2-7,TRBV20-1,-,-,CSARDPKTLTSLYEQYF,TGCAGTGCTAGAGATCCAAAGACCCTAACGTCCCTATACGAGCAGTACTTC
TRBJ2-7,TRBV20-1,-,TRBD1,CSARALDRGYEQYF,TGCAGTGCTAGAGCGTTGGACAGGGGCTACGAGCAGTACTTC
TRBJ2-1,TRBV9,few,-,CASSPQTGVNEQFF,TGTGCCAGCAGCCCCCAGACCGGAGTGAATGAGCAGTTCTTC
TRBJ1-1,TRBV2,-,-,CASSERRPAGAEAFF,TGTGCCAGCAGTGAAAGGCGTCCGGCTGGCGCTGAAGCTTTCTTT
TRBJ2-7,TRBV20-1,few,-,CSAKAVYEQYF,TGCAGTGCCAAGGCGGTCTACGAGCAGTACTTC
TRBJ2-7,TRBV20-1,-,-,CSVLTGGLTYEQYF,TGCAGTGTACTGACAGGTGGGCTAACCTACGAGCAGTACTTC
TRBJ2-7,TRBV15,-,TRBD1,CATSGDRGIYNEQYF,TGTGCCACCAGCGGCGACAGGGGGATTTACAATGAGCAGTACTTC
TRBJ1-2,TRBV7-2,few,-,CASSLAEGGRGYTF,TGTGCCAGCAGCTTAGCGGAGGGGGGCAGGGGCTACACCTTC
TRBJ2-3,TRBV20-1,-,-,CSAPNVATNTDTQYF,TGCAGTGCTCCCAACGTAGCGACCAACACAGATACGCAGTATTTT
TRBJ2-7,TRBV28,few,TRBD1,CASSSGQGGLYEQYF,TGTGCCAGCAGCTCCGGACAGGGTGGGCTATACGAGCAGTACTTC
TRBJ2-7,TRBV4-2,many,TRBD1,CASSQDPSGGYEQYF,TGTGCCAGCAGCCAAGATCCATCAGGGGGTTACGAGCAGTACTTC
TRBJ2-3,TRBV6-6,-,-,CASSYSAVFTDTQYF,TGTGCCAGCAGTTACTCGGCGGTATTCACAGATACGCAGTATTTT
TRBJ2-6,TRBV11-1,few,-,CASSLFEGGHSGANVLTF,TGTGCCAGCAGCTTATTCGAAGGGGGGCACTCTGGGGCCAACGTCCTGACTTTC
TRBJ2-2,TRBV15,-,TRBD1,CATSRDRPGTGVTGELFF,TGTGCCACCAGCAGAGATCGACCCGGGACAGGGGTCACCGGGGAGCTGTTTTTT
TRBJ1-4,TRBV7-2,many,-,CASSLAREKLFF,TGTGCCAGCAGCTTAGCGCGAGAAAAACTGTTTTTT
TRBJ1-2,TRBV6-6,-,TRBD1,CAMSPTGDSNGYTF,TGTGCCATGTCACCGACAGGGGACAGTAATGGCTACACCTTC
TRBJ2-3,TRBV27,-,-,CACSRRTDTQYF,TGTGCCTGCAGTAGACGCACAGATACGCAGTATTTT
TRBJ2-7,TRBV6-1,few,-,CASSSQFATASYEQYF,TGTGCCAGCAGTTCCCAATTTGCTACAGCCTCCTACGAGCAGTACTTC
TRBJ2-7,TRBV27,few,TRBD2,CASSWGLAYEQYF,TGTGCCAGCAGTTGGGGACTAGCCTACGAGCAGTACTTC
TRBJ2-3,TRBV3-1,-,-,CASSWSGGGTDTQYF,TGTGCCAGCAGCTGGTCGGGGGGCGGGACAGATACGCAGTATTTT
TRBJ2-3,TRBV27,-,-,CASSIEIKTNTQYF,TGTGCCAGCAGTATCGAGATAAAGACTAATACGCAGTATTTT
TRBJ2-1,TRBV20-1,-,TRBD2,CSARVRGGLDEQFF,TGCAGTGCTAGAGTACGGGGGGGCCTTGATGAGCAGTTCTTC
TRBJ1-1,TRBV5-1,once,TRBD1,CAGSARTGNTEAFF,TGCGCCGGCAGCGCGAGGACAGGCAACACTGAAGCTTTCTTT